Listed below are T cell receptor beta chains from one sample, sequenced in a study of regulatory T cells in long-lasting Graves disease. A single record per CDR3 protein comes from TCRdb applying MiXCR to the multiplex PCR reads. The repertoire consists of approximately 300,000 distinct CDR3 sequences, with 15% to 20% occurring once and the leading ten covering 38%. The sample was peripheral blood mononuclear cells (PBMCs), taken at new diagnosis, from a patient treated with antithyroid drugs. These receptors all come from a female donor with Graves disease. Both conserved end residues are part of each CDR3. Each record gives: J gene, V gene, CDR3 protein.

j_gene: TRBJ2-5; v_gene: TRBV7-8; CDR3aa: CASSRPVGEETQYF
j_gene: TRBJ1-2; v_gene: TRBV3-1; CDR3aa: CASSPSRGQGNYGYTF
j_gene: TRBJ2-1; v_gene: TRBV10-1; CDR3aa: CASSDGAGRSYNEQFF
j_gene: TRBJ1-1; v_gene: TRBV27; CDR3aa: CASSEATRTVAFF
j_gene: TRBJ2-5; v_gene: TRBV2; CDR3aa: CASRGTGGSKETQYF
j_gene: TRBJ2-4; v_gene: TRBV7-2; CDR3aa: CASSTDTGKNIQYF
j_gene: TRBJ2-7; v_gene: TRBV4-2; CDR3aa: CASSRGRAEEQYF
j_gene: TRBJ2-7; v_gene: TRBV20-1; CDR3aa: CSASGTAYEQYF
j_gene: TRBJ1-5; v_gene: TRBV5-1; CDR3aa: CASSRDGSQLGQPQHF
j_gene: TRBJ2-1; v_gene: TRBV28; CDR3aa: CASSLLYEQFF
j_gene: TRBJ2-1; v_gene: TRBV28; CDR3aa: CASSLLNLAGSYNEQFF
j_gene: TRBJ2-1; v_gene: TRBV6-1; CDR3aa: CASSPHTLAGGRNEQFF
j_gene: TRBJ2-5; v_gene: TRBV18; CDR3aa: CASSPTRLDQGETQYF
j_gene: TRBJ1-1; v_gene: TRBV11-2; CDR3aa: CASSLLRGDRPEAFF
j_gene: TRBJ2-7; v_gene: TRBV5-1; CDR3aa: CASSAGTRVGDEQYF
j_gene: TRBJ1-1; v_gene: TRBV18; CDR3aa: CASSPTNTEAFF
j_gene: TRBJ1-2; v_gene: TRBV14; CDR3aa: CASSQPTDYGYTF
j_gene: TRBJ2-7; v_gene: TRBV29-1; CDR3aa: CSVRTSGANMRYF
j_gene: TRBJ2-4; v_gene: TRBV12-3/TRBV12-4; CDR3aa: CASSPWGGRENIQYF
j_gene: TRBJ2-7; v_gene: TRBV28; CDR3aa: CASSRSGYEQYF
j_gene: TRBJ2-3; v_gene: TRBV20-1; CDR3aa: CSALTSGVTDAQYF
j_gene: TRBJ2-1; v_gene: TRBV19; CDR3aa: CASSMGLVGEQFF
j_gene: TRBJ2-3; v_gene: TRBV7-8; CDR3aa: CASSLGRIPSTDTQYF
j_gene: TRBJ2-5; v_gene: TRBV3-1; CDR3aa: CASSHPTGAGGGETQYF
j_gene: TRBJ2-7; v_gene: TRBV5-1; CDR3aa: CASSLSSGLSYEQYF
j_gene: TRBJ2-7; v_gene: TRBV19; CDR3aa: CASSPRAGVDEQYF
j_gene: TRBJ2-1; v_gene: TRBV5-1; CDR3aa: CASSLDRHNEQFF
j_gene: TRBJ1-4; v_gene: TRBV5-1; CDR3aa: CASSRVGAGNEKLFF
j_gene: TRBJ1-1; v_gene: TRBV19; CDR3aa: CASSMGLVDTEAFF
j_gene: TRBJ2-7; v_gene: TRBV4-2; CDR3aa: CASSQDLMVTGEQYF
j_gene: TRBJ1-3; v_gene: TRBV14; CDR3aa: CASSQPRQLGNTIYF
j_gene: TRBJ1-2; v_gene: TRBV12-5; CDR3aa: CASGTQTDYGYTF
j_gene: TRBJ2-5; v_gene: TRBV18; CDR3aa: CASSPGTTQYF
j_gene: TRBJ2-7; v_gene: TRBV6-2/TRBV6-3; CDR3aa: CASSLASPVLPYEQYF
j_gene: TRBJ2-3; v_gene: TRBV6-2/TRBV6-3; CDR3aa: CASSTGTFTDTQYF
j_gene: TRBJ2-7; v_gene: TRBV5-1; CDR3aa: CASSLSTGEGYEQYF